A selection of T cell receptor beta chains follows, all from one sample in a study of blood T cell repertoires in COVID-19. Repertoires were generated with immunoSEQ multiplex PCR, while TCRdb's copy carries only in-frame clones and drops some. This sample has 95,000 to 150,000 clones, with less than 75% found just once. The material sequenced was peripheral blood. The receptor source for this set is a human donor with acute or convalescent COVID-19. The donor label of this sample is uncertain. Each CDR3 is given with its conserved first and last residue. A D gene is named only where the DNA matches it firmly. Size is stated for part of the rows, as once, few or many counts, or as a class when the clone is expanded.

j_call d_call v_call clone_size cdr3_nt cdr3_aa
TRBJ1-2 - TRBV6-1 - TGTGCCAGCAGTGAAATGCAGGGTAACTATGGCTACACCTTC CASSEMQGNYGYTF
TRBJ2-1 TRBD2 TRBV24-1 few TGTGCCACCAGTGATACCAGCGGGGGGGCGAGCTCCTACAATGAGCAGTTCTTC CATSDTSGGASSYNEQFF
TRBJ2-5 - TRBV11-2 - TGTGCCAGCAGCTTAGGATCCAGGGGTGAGACCCAGTACTTC CASSLGSRGETQYF
TRBJ2-3 TRBD2 TRBV2 few TGTGCCAGCAGCGGACTAGCGGGCCTCGCGACAGATACGCAGTATTTT CASSGLAGLATDTQYF
TRBJ2-2 TRBD2 TRBV5-3 - TGTGCCAGAAGCTTGGGCGGGGGGAACACCGGGGAGCTGTTTTTT CARSLGGGNTGELFF
TRBJ2-5 - TRBV24-1 few TGTGCCACCAGCCCGCCGGGGGGCCCACAAGAGACCCAGTACTTC CATSPPGGPQETQYF
TRBJ1-2 - TRBV6-2/TRBV6-3 - TGTGCCAGCAGTTTGGTCAGGTCCTCCTATGGCTACACCTTC CASSLVRSSYGYTF
TRBJ1-3 - TRBV4-1 - TGCGCCAGCAGCCAACCGGGAGCTGGAAACACCATATATTTT CASSQPGAGNTIYF
TRBJ2-5 - TRBV5-1 once TGCGCCAGCAGCCCGGAATACGGGGTTGGGGAGACCCAGTACTTC CASSPEYGVGETQYF
TRBJ1-4 - TRBV12-3/TRBV12-4 - TGTGCCAGCAGTAAACAGGTGGATGAAAAACTGTTTTTT CASSKQVDEKLFF
TRBJ1-6 - TRBV14 - TGTGCCAGCAGCGTAGTCGGGTATAATTCACCCCTCCACTTT CASSVVGYNSPLHF
TRBJ2-7 - TRBV5-1 once TGCGCCAGTCAAGCGGTCGAGCTAGGCGAGCAGTACTTC CASQAVELGEQYF
TRBJ1-4 - TRBV5-8 - TGTGCCAGCAGCTTGCGTTCAGGGGCTGGTGAAAAACTGTTTTTT CASSLRSGAGEKLFF
TRBJ2-5 TRBD1 TRBV28 many TGTGCCAGCAGCCCTGGACAGGGAATAAAAGAGACCCAGTACTTC CASSPGQGIKETQYF
TRBJ2-5 - TRBV19 many TGTGCCAGTAGTACCAGGGGTTTTCGAGAGACCCAGTACTTC CASSTRGFRETQYF
TRBJ1-1 TRBD1 TRBV5-1 - TGCGCCAGCAGCTTGGTCGGACAGGGGTCCCTTGATGAAGCTTTCTTT CASSLVGQGSLDEAFF
TRBJ2-7 TRBD2 TRBV4-1 - TGCGCCAGCAGCCAAAAAACTAGCGGGGGGATCTCCTACGAGCAGTACTTC CASSQKTSGGISYEQYF
TRBJ2-3 TRBD1 TRBV15 - TGTGCCACCAGCAGAGAGCCCGGGACAGGGGGAGATACGCAGTATTTT CATSREPGTGGDTQYF
TRBJ1-1 - TRBV5-1 - TGCGCCAGCAGAAAGGTGGGGGGAATGAACACTGAAGCTTTCTTT CASRKVGGMNTEAFF
TRBJ1-1 - TRBV29-1 - TGCAGCGTCGGGGCCCGGCGGGGAACTGAAGCTTTCTTT CSVGARRGTEAFF
TRBJ2-3 TRBD1 TRBV6-6 medium-sized TGTGCCAGCAGTCCCGGGACAGGGCCTGCGCTCAGAGATACGCAGTATTTT CASSPGTGPALRDTQYF
TRBJ2-7 - TRBV2 - TGTGCCAGCGAGGCGTCCTCCTACGAGCAGTACTTC CASEASSYEQYF
TRBJ1-2 TRBD1 TRBV5-1 - TGCGCCAGCAGCCCTCGGACAGGGGGCGACTATGGCTACACCTTC CASSPRTGGDYGYTF
TRBJ2-3 TRBD2 TRBV20-1 - TGCAGTGCTAGTCGCGGGGGGATCACAGATACGCAGTATTTT CSASRGGITDTQYF
TRBJ1-6 TRBD1 TRBV5-1 - TGCGCCAGCAGTAGATCAGGGGGCGGTAATTCACCCCTCCACTTT CASSRSGGGNSPLHF
TRBJ2-1 - TRBV7-2 few TGTGCCAGCAGCCCGATCAGGGGCAGGGAAAATGAGCAGTTCTTC CASSPIRGRENEQFF
TRBJ2-5 - TRBV7-7 - TGTGCCAGCAGCTTTACTGGGAGAGAGACCCAGTACTTC CASSFTGRETQYF
TRBJ1-6 TRBD1 TRBV25-1 - TGTGCCAGCAGGAGACAGGGGCCTAATTCACCCCTCCACTTT CASRRQGPNSPLHF
TRBJ2-5 TRBD2 TRBV7-9 - TGTGCCAGCAGCTTAGGCCCCGGGACTAGCGGGGACGGCCAGTACTTC CASSLGPGTSGDGQYF
TRBJ2-1 TRBD2 TRBV19 - TGTGCCTGTAGTATACGCGGCGGGGGGGAAGGTGGCAATGAGCAGTTCTTC CACSIRGGGEGGNEQFF
TRBJ1-5 - TRBV12-3/TRBV12-4 - TGTGCCAGCAGCGAGGCCCACAATCAGCCCCAGCATTTT CASSEAHNQPQHF
TRBJ1-1 TRBD1 TRBV4-2 once TGTGCCAGCAGCCAAGAACAGGGGTCTCTCGCCTCCACTGAAGCTTTCTTT CASSQEQGSLASTEAFF
TRBJ2-1 TRBD2 TRBV14 few TGTGCCAGCAGCCAAAAGACTCGGGAGGTATACAATGAGCAGTTCTTC CASSQKTREVYNEQFF
TRBJ1-6 - TRBV11-3 - TGTGCCAGCAGCCGGGGGGGGGACTCACCCCTCCACTTT CASSRGGDSPLHF
TRBJ1-5 - TRBV28 - TGTGCCAGCAGTTTGGCGGGGCCGGGCAATCAGCCCCAGCATTTT CASSLAGPGNQPQHF
TRBJ2-7 TRBD1 TRBV6-5 - TGTGCCAGCAGTTACTCCACGACAGGGGCCCACGAGCAGTACTTC CASSYSTTGAHEQYF
TRBJ1-6 - TRBV19 once TGTGCCAGTAGTCCCGGGGGAAATTCACCCCTCCACTTT CASSPGGNSPLHF
TRBJ1-5 - TRBV28 - TGTGCCAGCAGTTTAGGGGGGACCCAGCCCCAGCATTTT CASSLGGTQPQHF
TRBJ2-4 TRBD1 TRBV24-1 many TGTGCCACCAGTGATTTAGGACAGGACGGCAAAAACATTCAGTACTTC CATSDLGQDGKNIQYF
TRBJ2-2 - TRBV11-2 - TGTGCCAGCACCCGGGGAAGAGGCTCCACCGGGGAGCTGTTTTTT CASTRGRGSTGELFF
TRBJ1-1 TRBD1 TRBV10-1 - TGCGCCAGCAGCGGACAGGGGGCTGGTGAAGCTTTCTTT CASSGQGAGEAFF
TRBJ2-3 TRBD2 TRBV3-1/TRBV3-2 - TGTGCCAGCAGCCAAGATATTAGCGGGGATGGGGATACGCAGTATTTT CASSQDISGDGDTQYF
TRBJ2-2 - TRBV12-3/TRBV12-4 - TGTGCCAGCAAGACAGGGAACACCGGGGAGCTGTTTTTT CASKTGNTGELFF
TRBJ1-5 TRBD1 TRBV2 few TGTGCCAGCAGCCGTGATGACAGGGTACCCCAGCATTTT CASSRDDRVPQHF
TRBJ2-2 TRBD1 TRBV2 - TGTGCCAGCAAGGGACAGGGGAACACCGGGGAGCTGTTTTTT CASKGQGNTGELFF
TRBJ1-2 - TRBV5-6 - TGTGCCAGCAGCTTCACGAACCTAAACTATGGCTACACCTTC CASSFTNLNYGYTF
TRBJ1-5 TRBD1 TRBV6-1 - TGTGCCAGCAGTGAAAGGGTCAGGGGGAATCAGCCCCAGCATTTT CASSERVRGNQPQHF
TRBJ2-2 - TRBV2 - TGTGCCAGCAGTCAACAGAACACCGGGGAGCTGTTTTTT CASSQQNTGELFF
TRBJ2-7 TRBD1 TRBV7-3 - TGTGCCAGCAGCTTAAGACAGGGGGCGAGGGAGCAGTACTTC CASSLRQGAREQYF
TRBJ1-2 - TRBV6-5 - TGTGCCAGCGGCTCAGCGGGAGGCTACACCTTC CASGSAGGYTF
TRBJ1-6 - TRBV3-1/TRBV3-2 - TGTGCCAGCAGCCAAGGCCGGTCCATATTGGGCCAGGGTGCAGATTCACCCCTCCACTTT CASSQGRSILGQGADSPLHF
TRBJ1-2 - TRBV5-4 - TGTGCCAGCAGCTTGCGGGGGGGCAATGGCTACACCTTC CASSLRGGNGYTF
TRBJ2-7 - TRBV4-2 - TGTGCCAGCAGCCGCCAATTAGCCGTCTTGAGCTCCTACGAGCAGTACTTC CASSRQLAVLSSYEQYF